This T cell receptor beta chain is from a study of cytomegalovirus exposure and HLA in healthy donors. PCR primers comprised 60 Vbeta and 13 Jbeta primers. Profiling relied on immunoSEQ multiplex PCR, and the TCRdb table lists in-frame clones only, not all of them. The sample has about 180,000 clones, more than 75% seen once. Findings of the study overall: Roughly uniform depth of sequencing across donors was assumed in presence/absence analyses. Exclusion applied to some V segments, including TRBV6-2 and TRBV6-3, as they were indistinguishable.

The junction had 7 bases not matched to a gene; V was cut back by 4 bases and J by 3 bases. The CDR3 loop spans 16 amino acids. Germline CDR1 is WNHNN and CDR2 is SYGVQD (reference sequence). In regard to this clone: The antigen is not known.

Sequencing was carried out using PBMCs. The rearrangement uses TRBV10-1 and TRBJ2-3, with TRBD1 matching 10 bases. The origin of this receptor is a woman aged 30 to 39 in good health and CMV-seropositive. The CDR3 here is CASSAGQGFGTDTQYF. The CDR3 bases are TGCGCCAGCAGTGCGGGACAGGGGTTTGGTACAGATACGCAGTATTTT.